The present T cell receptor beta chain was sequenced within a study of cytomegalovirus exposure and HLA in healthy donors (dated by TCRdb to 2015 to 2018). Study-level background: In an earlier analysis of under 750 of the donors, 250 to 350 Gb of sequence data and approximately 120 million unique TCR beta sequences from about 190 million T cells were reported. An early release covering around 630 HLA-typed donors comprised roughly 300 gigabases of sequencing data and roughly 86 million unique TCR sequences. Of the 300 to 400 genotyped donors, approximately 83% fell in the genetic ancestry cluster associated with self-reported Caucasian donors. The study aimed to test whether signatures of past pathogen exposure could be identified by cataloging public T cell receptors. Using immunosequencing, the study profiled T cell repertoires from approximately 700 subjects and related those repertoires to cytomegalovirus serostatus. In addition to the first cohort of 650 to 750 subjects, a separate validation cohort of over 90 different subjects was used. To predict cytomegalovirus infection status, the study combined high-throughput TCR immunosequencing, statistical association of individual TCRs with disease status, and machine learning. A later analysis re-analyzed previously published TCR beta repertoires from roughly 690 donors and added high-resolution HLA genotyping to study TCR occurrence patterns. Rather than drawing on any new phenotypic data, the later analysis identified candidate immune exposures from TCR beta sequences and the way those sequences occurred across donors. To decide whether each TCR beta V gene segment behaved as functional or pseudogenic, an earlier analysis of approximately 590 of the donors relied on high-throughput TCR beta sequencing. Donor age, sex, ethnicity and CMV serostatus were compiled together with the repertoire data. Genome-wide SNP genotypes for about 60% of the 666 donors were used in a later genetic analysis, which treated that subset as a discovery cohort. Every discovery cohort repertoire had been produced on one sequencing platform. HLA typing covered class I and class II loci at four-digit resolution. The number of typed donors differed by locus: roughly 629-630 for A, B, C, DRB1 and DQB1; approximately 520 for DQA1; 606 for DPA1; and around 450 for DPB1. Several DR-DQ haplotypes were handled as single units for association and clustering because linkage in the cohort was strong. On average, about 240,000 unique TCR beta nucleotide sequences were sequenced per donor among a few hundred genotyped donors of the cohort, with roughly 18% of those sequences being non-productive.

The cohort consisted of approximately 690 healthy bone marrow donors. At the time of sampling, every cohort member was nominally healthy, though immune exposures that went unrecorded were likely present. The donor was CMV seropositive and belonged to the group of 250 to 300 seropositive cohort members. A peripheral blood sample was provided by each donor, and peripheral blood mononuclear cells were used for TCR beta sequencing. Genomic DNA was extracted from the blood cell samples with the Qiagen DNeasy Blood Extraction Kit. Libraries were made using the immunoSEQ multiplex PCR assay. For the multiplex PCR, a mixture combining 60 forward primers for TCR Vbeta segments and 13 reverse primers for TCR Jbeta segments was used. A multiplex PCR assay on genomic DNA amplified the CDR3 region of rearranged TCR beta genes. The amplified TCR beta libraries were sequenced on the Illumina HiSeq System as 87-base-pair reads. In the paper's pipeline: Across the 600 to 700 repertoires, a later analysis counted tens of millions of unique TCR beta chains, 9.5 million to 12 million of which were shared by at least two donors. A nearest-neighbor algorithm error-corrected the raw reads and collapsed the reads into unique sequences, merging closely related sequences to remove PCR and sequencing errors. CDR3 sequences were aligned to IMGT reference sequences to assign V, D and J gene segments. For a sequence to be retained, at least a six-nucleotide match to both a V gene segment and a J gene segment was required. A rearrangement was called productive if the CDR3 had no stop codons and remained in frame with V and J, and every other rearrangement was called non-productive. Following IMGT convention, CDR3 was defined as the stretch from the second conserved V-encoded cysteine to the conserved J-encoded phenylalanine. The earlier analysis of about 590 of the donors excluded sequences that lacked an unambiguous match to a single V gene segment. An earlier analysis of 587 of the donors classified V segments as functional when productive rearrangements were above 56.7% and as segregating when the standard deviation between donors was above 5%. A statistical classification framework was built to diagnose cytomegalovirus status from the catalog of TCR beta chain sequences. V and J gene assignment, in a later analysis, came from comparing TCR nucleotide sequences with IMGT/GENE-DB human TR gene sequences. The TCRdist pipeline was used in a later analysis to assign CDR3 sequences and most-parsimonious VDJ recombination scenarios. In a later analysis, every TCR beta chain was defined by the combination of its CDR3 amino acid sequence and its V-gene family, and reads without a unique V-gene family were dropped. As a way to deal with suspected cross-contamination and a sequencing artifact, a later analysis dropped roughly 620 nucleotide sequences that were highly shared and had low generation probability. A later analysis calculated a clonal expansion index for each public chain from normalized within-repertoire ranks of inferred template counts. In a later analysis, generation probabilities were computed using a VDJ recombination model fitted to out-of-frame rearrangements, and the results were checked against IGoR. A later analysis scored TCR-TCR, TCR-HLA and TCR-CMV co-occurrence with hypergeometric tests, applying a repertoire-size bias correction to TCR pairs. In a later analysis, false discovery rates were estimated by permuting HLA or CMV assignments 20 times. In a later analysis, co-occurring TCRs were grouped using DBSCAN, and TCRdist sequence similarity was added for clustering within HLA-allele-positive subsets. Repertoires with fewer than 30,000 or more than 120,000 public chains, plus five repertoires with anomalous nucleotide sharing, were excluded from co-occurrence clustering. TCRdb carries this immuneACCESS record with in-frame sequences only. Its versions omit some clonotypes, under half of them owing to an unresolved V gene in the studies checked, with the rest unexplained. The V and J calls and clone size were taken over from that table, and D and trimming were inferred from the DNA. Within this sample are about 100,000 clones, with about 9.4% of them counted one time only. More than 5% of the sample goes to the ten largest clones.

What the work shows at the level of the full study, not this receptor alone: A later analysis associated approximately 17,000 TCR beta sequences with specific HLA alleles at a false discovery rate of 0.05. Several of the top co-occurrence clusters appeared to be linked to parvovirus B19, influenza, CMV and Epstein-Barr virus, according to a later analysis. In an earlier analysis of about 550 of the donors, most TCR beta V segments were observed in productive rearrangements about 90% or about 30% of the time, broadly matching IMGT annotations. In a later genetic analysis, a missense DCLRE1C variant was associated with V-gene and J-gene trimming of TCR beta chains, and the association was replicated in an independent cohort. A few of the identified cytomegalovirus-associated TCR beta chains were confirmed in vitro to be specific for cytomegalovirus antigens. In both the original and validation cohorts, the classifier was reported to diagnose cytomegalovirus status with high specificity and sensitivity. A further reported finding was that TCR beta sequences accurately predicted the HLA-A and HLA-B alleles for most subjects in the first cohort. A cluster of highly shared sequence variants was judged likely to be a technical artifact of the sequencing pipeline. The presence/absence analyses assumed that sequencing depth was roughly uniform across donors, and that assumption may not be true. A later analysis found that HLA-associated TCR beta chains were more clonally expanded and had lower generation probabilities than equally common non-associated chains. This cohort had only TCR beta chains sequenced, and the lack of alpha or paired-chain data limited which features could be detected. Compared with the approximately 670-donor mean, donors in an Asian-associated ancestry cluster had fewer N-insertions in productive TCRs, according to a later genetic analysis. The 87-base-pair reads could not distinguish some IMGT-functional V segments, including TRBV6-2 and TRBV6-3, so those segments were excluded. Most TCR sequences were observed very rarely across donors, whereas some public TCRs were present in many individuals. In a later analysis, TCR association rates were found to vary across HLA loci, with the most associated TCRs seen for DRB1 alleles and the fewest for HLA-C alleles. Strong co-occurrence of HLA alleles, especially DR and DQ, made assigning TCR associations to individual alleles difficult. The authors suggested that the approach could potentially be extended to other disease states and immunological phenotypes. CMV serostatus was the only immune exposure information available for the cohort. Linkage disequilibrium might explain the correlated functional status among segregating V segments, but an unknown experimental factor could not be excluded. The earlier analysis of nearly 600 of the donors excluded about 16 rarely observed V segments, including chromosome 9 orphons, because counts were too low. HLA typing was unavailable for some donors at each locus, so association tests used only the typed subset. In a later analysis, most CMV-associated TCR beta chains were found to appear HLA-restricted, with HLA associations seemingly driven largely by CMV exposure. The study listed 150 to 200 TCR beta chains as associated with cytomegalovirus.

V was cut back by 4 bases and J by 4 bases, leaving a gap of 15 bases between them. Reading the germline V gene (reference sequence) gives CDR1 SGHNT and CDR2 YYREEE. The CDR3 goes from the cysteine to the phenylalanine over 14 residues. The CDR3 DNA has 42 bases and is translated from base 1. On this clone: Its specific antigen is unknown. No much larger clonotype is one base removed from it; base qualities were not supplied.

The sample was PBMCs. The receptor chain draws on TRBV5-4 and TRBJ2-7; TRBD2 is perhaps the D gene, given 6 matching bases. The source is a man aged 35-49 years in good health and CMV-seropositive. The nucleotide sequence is TGTGCCAGCAGCCCTGGACTACCTCCGTACGAGCAGTACTTC. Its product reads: CASSPGLPPYEQYF.